A single sample is the source of the 20 T cell receptor beta chains below, sequenced in a study of blood T cell repertoires in COVID-19 (dated by TCRdb to about 2020). Libraries were constructed by the immunoSEQ multiplex PCR assay. Entries here come from immuneACCESS through TCRdb and include only in-frame sequences with V and J called. Some clones fail to appear in such tables; in the studies checked, an unresolved V gene covers under half of the shortfall, and the cause of the remainder is unknown. The sample records some 80,000 clones, more than 70% of which are singletons. Roughly a fifth of the sample goes to the ten largest clones. The sequencing sample was made of peripheral blood. These receptors were obtained from a human donor in a cohort sampled during active COVID-19.

The genes are TRBV6-5 and TRBJ2-3, with D possibly matching TRBD2 (6 bases). V lost 4 bases and J lost 4, with 12 bases in between. Germline CDR1 MNHEY, CDR2 SVGAGI. The CDR3 contains 14 residues. The CDR3 protein is CASSSGGGSDTQYF. CDR3 DNA sequence: TGTGCCAGCAGTTCCGGAGGAGGGTCAGATACGCAGTATTTT.

With regard to this clone: In the same sample, other DNA sequences code for this CDR3. The CDR3 region is CASSQERGEQYF. The CDR3 DNA reads as TGTGCCAGCAGCCAAGAAAGGGGCGAGCAGTACTTC. The V and J genes are TRBV3-1 (or the pseudogene TRBV3-2) and TRBJ2-7, with a tentative D call TRBD1 (5 bases). The germline V gene encodes CDR1 LGHDT and CDR2 YNNKEL (reference sequence). With 0 bases removed from V and 6 bases from J, the gap between germline ends came to 6 bases. The CDR3 has 12 residues.

DNA for the CDR3: TGTGCCAGCAGCTTGGGGATGGGGGGATTTTTAGAGACCCAGTACTTC. Protein sequence: CASSLGMGGFLETQYF. The rearrangement links TRBV7-2 to TRBJ2-5; D possibly corresponds to TRBD2 (6 bases). Trimming took 3 bases from V and 4 from J, leaving 18 bases between them. This CDR3 comprises 16 residues. Germline CDR1 and CDR2: SGHTA and FQGNSA.

The chain joins TRBV12-3 or TRBV12-4 to TRBJ1-1, with D possibly matching TRBD1 (5 bases). Trimming left V 6 bases short and J 5 bases short, with 10 bases between. This CDR3 contains 12 residues. This chain's CDR3 is CASSRGDTEAFF. The CDR3 nucleotides are TGTGCCAGCAGCCGGGGGGATACTGAAGCTTTCTTT.

This clone was detected only a few times. The chain combines TRBV7-9 with TRBJ2-6; D is undetermined. V was clipped by 5 bases and J by 0 bases, with 11 bases between them. Per the germline V gene, CDR1 is SEHNR and CDR2 is FQNEAQ (reference sequence). This CDR3 has 16 amino acids. The CDR3 sequence is CASSRTASSGANVLTF. CDR3 in DNA: TGTGCCAGCAGCCGTACAGCCTCCTCTGGGGCCAACGTCCTGACTTTC.

V is TRBV19 and J is TRBJ1-2, with 10 nucleotides matching TRBD1. CDR3 size: 18 residues. Germline V CDR1 and CDR2: LNHDA, SQIVND (reference sequence). V gave up 4 bases and J gave up 2 bases; unmatched junction bases: 13. DNA for the CDR3: TGTGCCAGTAGTAGGACCGGGACAGGGGAGCTCTACAACTATGGCTACACCTTC. Translated, it gives CASSRTGTGELYNYGYTF.

The chain carries TRBV4-3 and TRBJ1-6; the D gene is possibly TRBD1 (5 bases). V lost 0 bases, J lost 2 bases, and 8 bases lay in between. The CDR3 contains 16 residues. Germline CDR1 LGHNA, CDR2 YSLEER. In DNA, the CDR3 is TGCGCCAGCAGCCAAGAGGGGGGGGCCTATAATTCACCCCTCCACTTT. Translation: CASSQEGGAYNSPLHF.

The rearrangement joins TRBV5-1 to TRBJ2-3, with 10 bases identical to TRBD1. The CDR3 covers 14 residues. With 4 bases clipped from V and 9 bases from J, the junction kept 8 bases outside the gene matches. In germline, CDR1 is SGHRS, CDR2 YFSETQ. CDR3 DNA sequence: TGCGCCAGCAGCCCCGGGACAGGGGAGTACACGCAGTATTTT. It translates to CASSPGTGEYTQYF. The whole variable domain, remainder taken from reference TRBV5-1 and TRBJ2-3, is KAGVTQTPRYLIKTRGQQVTLSCSPISGHRSVSWYQQTPGQGLQFLFEYFSETQRNKGNFPGRFSGRQFSNSRSEMNVSTLELGDSALYLCASSPGTGEYTQYFGPGTRLTVL.

Within the sample, this clone is medium-sized. V and J are TRBV4-3 and TRBJ2-7; TRBD2 is a possible D gene (7 bases). The ends were cut back, 4 bases at V and 2 bases at J, with 18 bases in the middle. This CDR3 is 16 amino acids long. Germline V gene sequence: CDR1 LGHNA, CDR2 YSLEER. The CDR3 region is CASSPGEGYNTYEQYF. CDR3 DNA: TGCGCCAGCAGCCCAGGGGAGGGGTATAACACCTACGAGCAGTACTTC.

This clone was recorded only once. V usage is TRBV19 and J usage is TRBJ2-7, with 10 bases fitting TRBD1. The CDR3 runs 14 residues. Trimming at V came to 6 bases and at J to 1 base, leaving 3 bases not matched to a gene. Germline CDR1 is LNHDA and CDR2 is SQIVND (reference sequence). CDR3 in DNA: TGTGCCAGTAGCGGGACAGGGGAATCCTACGAGCAGTACTTC. Protein: CASSGTGESYEQYF.

This chain links TRBV5-1 with TRBJ2-5; possibly TRBD2 for D (6 bases). The CDR3 covers 16 residues. Trimming stripped 0 bases from V and 4 bases from J, with 16 bases between. Germline V lookup: CDR1 SGHRS, CDR2 YFSETQ. The CDR3 is CASSLAIWGVGETQYF. CDR3 sequence (DNA): TGCGCCAGCAGCTTGGCCATCTGGGGGGTCGGAGAGACCCAGTACTTC.

The DNA of the CDR3 is TGCGCCAGCAGCCAAGTGGGAGGGCCTTCCAAAAACATTCAGTACTTC. Translated: CASSQVGGPSKNIQYF. The chain is built from TRBV4-1 and TRBJ2-4; 7 bases are a match to TRBD2. The CDR3 totals 16 residues. CDR1 and CDR2 from the germline V gene are MGHRA and YSYEKL. With 1 base clipped from V and 2 bases from J, the junction kept 5 bases outside the gene matches.

The chain combines TRBV7-9 with TRBJ2-1; possibly TRBD2 for D (6 bases). Germline V lookup: CDR1 SEHNR, CDR2 FQNEAQ (reference sequence). CDR3 length: 16 amino acids. V was cut by 4 bases and J by 2 bases, with 15 bases left in between. The CDR3: CASSSRPGRTYNEQFF. As DNA, the CDR3 is TGTGCCAGCAGCTCGAGGCCAGGGAGGACCTACAATGAGCAGTTCTTC.

The chain combines TRBV5-1 with TRBJ2-5; TRBD1 aligns across 8 bases. CDR3 size: 13 residues. In germline, CDR1 is SGHRS, CDR2 YFSETQ. V lost 4 bases, J lost 3 bases, and 2 bases stayed unmatched. CDR3 in DNA: TGCGCCAGCAGCAACAGGGGGGAAGAGACCCAGTACTTC. Translation gives CASSNRGEETQYF.

This clone was detected a few times. The V call is TRBV7-9, the J call TRBJ1-5, with D perhaps TRBD1 (5 bases). CDR1 is SEHNR and CDR2 is FQNEAQ in the germline V gene (reference sequence). Trimming shortened V by 1 base and J by 7 bases, and 11 bases separated the two germline ends. CDR3 length: 14 residues. The CDR3: CASSLDGAGQPQHF. Written as DNA, the CDR3 is TGTGCCAGCAGCTTAGATGGGGCAGGACAGCCCCAGCATTTT.

The chain couples TRBV6-5 to TRBJ1-6; 9 bases are a match to TRBD1. The CDR3 runs 16 residues. Germline loops: CDR1 MNHEY, CDR2 SVGAGI. The J segment lost 11 bases and the V segment lost 0 bases, leaving 8 bases of the junction unmatched. As DNA, the CDR3 is TGTGCCAGCAGTTACTCGAGGACAGGGGTTAAGACACCCCTCCACTTT. Translated, it gives CASSYSRTGVKTPLHF.

CDR3 DNA: TGCGCCAGCAGCTTCAAGACGGGTGAGCAGTTCTTC. It yields the protein CASSFKTGEQFF. The gene calls are TRBV5-1 and TRBJ2-1; D unclear. The CDR3 contains 12 residues. V shed 2 bases and J shed 9 bases, with 9 bases lying between them. Looked up from germline, CDR1 is SGHRS and CDR2 is YFSETQ.

V usage is TRBV5-1 and J usage is TRBJ2-5, with 11 bases identical to TRBD2. Germline assignment: CDR1 SGHRS and CDR2 YFSETQ. The CDR3 is 18 amino acids. V dropped 3 bases and J dropped 1; count of bases not matched to a gene: 11. CDR3 in amino acids: CASSSWISGGVPQETQYF. CDR3 nucleotide sequence: TGCGCCAGCAGCTCCTGGATTAGCGGGGGGGTCCCCCAAGAGACCCAGTACTTC.

The V call is TRBV19, the J call TRBJ2-6, with a tentative D call TRBD2 (5 bases). This CDR3 is 16 amino acids long. V was cut by 6 bases and J by 1 base, with 13 bases left in between. Germline V CDR1 and CDR2: LNHDA, SQIVND (reference sequence). The CDR3 sequence: CASRPFSGSGANVLTF. The CDR3 DNA reads TGTGCCAGTAGACCGTTTTCGGGGTCTGGGGCCAACGTCCTGACTTTC.

The chain has TRBV10-1 and TRBJ1-1, with D possibly TRBD1 on 6 matching bases. CDR1 and CDR2 from the germline V gene are WNHNN and SYGVQD (reference sequence). Trimming removed 0 bases from V and 9 bases from J, with 14 bases in between. There are 14 residues in the CDR3. The CDR3 region is CASSESLLGGQAFF. The CDR3 region has the DNA TGCGCCAGCAGTGAGTCACTATTGGGGGGGCAAGCTTTCTTT.